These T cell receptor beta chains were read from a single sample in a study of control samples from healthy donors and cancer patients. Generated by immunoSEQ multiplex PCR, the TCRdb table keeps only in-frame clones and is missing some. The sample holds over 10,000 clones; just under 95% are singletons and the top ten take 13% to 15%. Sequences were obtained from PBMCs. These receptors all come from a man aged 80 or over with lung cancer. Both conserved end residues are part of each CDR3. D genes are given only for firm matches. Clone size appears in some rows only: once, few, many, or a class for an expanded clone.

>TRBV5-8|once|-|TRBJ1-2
TGTGCCAGCAGCCTAGGCCTTTTGGTAACCACGCCAGGGGACCTTGGCTACACCTTC
CASSLGLLVTTPGDLGYTF
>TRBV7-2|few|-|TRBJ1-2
TGTGCCAGCAGCTTAGACAGGGTGTATGGCTACACCTTC
CASSLDRVYGYTF
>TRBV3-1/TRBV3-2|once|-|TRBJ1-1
TGTGCCAGCAGCCAAGAGGAGGGTCAGGGGAACACTGAAGCTTTCTTT
CASSQEEGQGNTEAFF
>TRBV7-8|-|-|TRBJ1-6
TGTGCCAGCAGCCTCCCGGAGGCACCCCTCCACTTT
CASSLPEAPLHF
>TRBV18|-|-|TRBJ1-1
TGTGCCAGCTCACCACCGACCCTTAACACTGAAGCTTTCTTT
CASSPPTLNTEAFF
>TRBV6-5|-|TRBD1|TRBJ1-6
TGTGCCAGCAGTTTCTCAGGGGGGAGAGGGGATTCACCCCTCCACTTT
CASSFSGGRGDSPLHF
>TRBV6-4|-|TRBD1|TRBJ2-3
TGTGCCAGCAGTGCTTACGGGACAGGGGGCTCAGATACGCAGTATTTT
CASSAYGTGGSDTQYF
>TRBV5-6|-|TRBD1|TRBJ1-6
TGTGCCAGCAGCCAGACCAGGGGGCCCGCTCCCCTCCACTTT
CASSQTRGPAPLHF
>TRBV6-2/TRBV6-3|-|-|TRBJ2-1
TGTGCCAGCAGTTACGGGATAAGTGGCTACAATGAGCAGTTCTTC
CASSYGISGYNEQFF
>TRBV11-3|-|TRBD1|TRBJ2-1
TGTGCCAGCAGCTTAGCCCCAACAGGGGGCGGCTACAATGAGCAGTTCTTC
CASSLAPTGGGYNEQFF
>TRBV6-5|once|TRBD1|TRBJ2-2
TGTGCCAGCAGTTACCCTAGCGCAGGGGGCCCCGGGGAGCTGTTTTTT
CASSYPSAGGPGELFF
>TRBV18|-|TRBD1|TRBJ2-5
TGTGCCAGCTCAACCTGGACAGGGGCGGGGACCCAGTACTTC
CASSTWTGAGTQYF
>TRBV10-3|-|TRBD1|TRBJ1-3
TGTGCCATCACTCGGACAGGGTACCTCGGAAACACCATATATTTT
CAITRTGYLGNTIYF
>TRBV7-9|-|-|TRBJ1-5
TGTGCCAGCAGCCCCGACGGCAGGGCCCAGCATTTT
CASSPDGRAQHF
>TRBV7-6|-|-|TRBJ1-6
TGTGCCAGCAGCGGCGGGACACTAAATTCACCCCTCCACTTT
CASSGGTLNSPLHF
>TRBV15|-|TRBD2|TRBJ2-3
TGTGCCACCAGCGAGACTAGCGGGGGAGATACGCAGTATTTT
CATSETSGGDTQYF